These T cell receptor beta chains were read from a single sample in a study of blood T cell repertoires in COVID-19. Only in-frame clones appear in the TCRdb table, and some are missing; sequencing was by immunoSEQ multiplex PCR. The table records roughly 97,000 clones, roughly nine tenths of them present only once. The specimen was peripheral blood. These receptor sequences come from a human donor in a cohort sampled during active COVID-19. Both conserved end residues are part of each CDR3.

j_call v_call cdr3_aa
TRBJ2-3 TRBV3-1/TRBV3-2 CASSQALAGATDTQYF
TRBJ1-2 TRBV18 CASSPDRDYGYTF
TRBJ2-1 TRBV29-1 CSVESWKPTGGRNEQFF
TRBJ2-5 TRBV9 CASSAGLAGQETQYF
TRBJ2-3 TRBV7-9 CASSFSISTDTQYF
TRBJ1-1 TRBV19 CASSYSKNTEAFF
TRBJ1-6 TRBV7-9 CASRPLETGGGSPLHF
TRBJ2-5 TRBV9 CASSPSGNLQETQYF
TRBJ1-2 TRBV5-6 CASSLAPGTGPNYGYTF
TRBJ2-2 TRBV19 CASSTLTGGETGELFF
TRBJ2-1 TRBV25-1 CASSDLLAPKQFF
TRBJ2-7 TRBV6-2/TRBV6-3 CASSYGTSGRGAYEQYF
TRBJ2-7 TRBV15 CATSGHPGQSSYEQYF
TRBJ2-1 TRBV5-1 CASSSSPEQFF
TRBJ1-5 TRBV19 CASSITPYSNQPQHF
TRBJ1-5 TRBV24-1 CATSDSTTPASRGPHQPQHF
TRBJ1-1 TRBV29-1 CSVLTQGDAAFF
TRBJ1-2 TRBV27 CASSLQLNYGYTF
TRBJ2-7 TRBV27 CASTGTGREQYF
TRBJ2-1 TRBV28 CASSFVQTLPYNEQFF
TRBJ2-5 TRBV28 CASRGGQETQYF
TRBJ1-5 TRBV7-2 CASSSKTGNQPQHF
TRBJ2-1 TRBV19 CASSPGLVNNEQFF
TRBJ1-6 TRBV7-2 CASSLLASGVNSPLHF
TRBJ2-7 TRBV3-1/TRBV3-2 CASSHGGLAGKVQQYF
TRBJ1-6 TRBV6-5 CASSFPPTGSPLHF
TRBJ1-1 TRBV21-1 CASSSRTTSTEAFF
TRBJ2-1 TRBV13 CASSLAPTVYNEQFF
TRBJ2-3 TRBV3-1/TRBV3-2 CASSPSPTSTDTQYF
TRBJ2-1 TRBV7-9 CASRGKDEQFF
TRBJ2-1 TRBV4-1 CASSQDRAGGPYSYNEQFF
TRBJ1-5 TRBV3-1/TRBV3-2 CASSQLQGPNQPQHF
TRBJ2-7 TRBV10-2 CASSRAGGDLYEQYF
TRBJ1-5 TRBV4-2 CASSQVGRYQPQHF
TRBJ2-2 TRBV24-1 CATSDSGIGELFF
TRBJ1-4 TRBV7-9 CASSLVTGKKLFF